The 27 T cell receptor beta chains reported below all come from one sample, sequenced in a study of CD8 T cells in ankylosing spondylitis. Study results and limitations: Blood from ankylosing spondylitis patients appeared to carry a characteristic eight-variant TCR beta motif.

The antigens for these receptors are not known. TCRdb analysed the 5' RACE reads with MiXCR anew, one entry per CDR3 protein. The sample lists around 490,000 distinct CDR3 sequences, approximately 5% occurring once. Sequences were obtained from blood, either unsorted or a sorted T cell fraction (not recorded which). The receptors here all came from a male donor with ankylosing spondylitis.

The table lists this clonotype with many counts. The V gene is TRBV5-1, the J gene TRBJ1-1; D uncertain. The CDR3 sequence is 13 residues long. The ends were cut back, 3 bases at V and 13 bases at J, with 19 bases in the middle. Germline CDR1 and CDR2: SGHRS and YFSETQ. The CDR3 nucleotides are TGCGCCAGCAGCTCTCTGACTGGGAGAGATGGTTTCTTT. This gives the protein CASSSLTGRDGFF.

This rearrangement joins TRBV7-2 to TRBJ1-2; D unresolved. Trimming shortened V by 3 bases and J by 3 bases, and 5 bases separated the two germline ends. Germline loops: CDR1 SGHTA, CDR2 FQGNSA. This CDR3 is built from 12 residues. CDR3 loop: CASSFTDYGYTF. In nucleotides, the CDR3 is TGTGCCAGCAGCTTTACGGACTATGGCTACACCTTC.

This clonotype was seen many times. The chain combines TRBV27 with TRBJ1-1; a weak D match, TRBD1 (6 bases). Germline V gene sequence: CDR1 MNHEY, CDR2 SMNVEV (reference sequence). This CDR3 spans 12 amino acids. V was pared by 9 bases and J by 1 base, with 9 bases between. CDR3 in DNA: TGTGCCAGTCTGGGGGCGAACACTGAAGCTTTCTTT. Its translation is CASLGANTEAFF.

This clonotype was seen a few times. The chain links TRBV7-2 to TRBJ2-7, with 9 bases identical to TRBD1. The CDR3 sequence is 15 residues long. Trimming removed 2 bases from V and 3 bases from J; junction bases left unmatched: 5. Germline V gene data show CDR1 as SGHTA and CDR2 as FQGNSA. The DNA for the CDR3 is TGTGCCAGCAGCTTACTATGGACAGGGGACTACGAGCAGTACTTC. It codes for CASSLLWTGDYEQYF.

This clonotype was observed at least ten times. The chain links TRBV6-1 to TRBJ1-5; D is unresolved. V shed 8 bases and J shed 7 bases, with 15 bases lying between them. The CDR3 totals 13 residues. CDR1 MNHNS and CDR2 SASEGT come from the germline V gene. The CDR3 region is CASAPGGKQPQHF. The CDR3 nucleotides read TGTGCCAGCGCCCCCGGCGGGAAGCAGCCCCAGCATTTT.

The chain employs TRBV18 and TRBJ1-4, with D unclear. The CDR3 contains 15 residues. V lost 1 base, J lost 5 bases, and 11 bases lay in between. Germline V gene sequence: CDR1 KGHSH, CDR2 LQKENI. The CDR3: CASSPQVTVNEKLFF. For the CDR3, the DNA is TGTGCCAGCTCACCACAAGTAACGGTAAATGAAAAACTGTTTTTT.

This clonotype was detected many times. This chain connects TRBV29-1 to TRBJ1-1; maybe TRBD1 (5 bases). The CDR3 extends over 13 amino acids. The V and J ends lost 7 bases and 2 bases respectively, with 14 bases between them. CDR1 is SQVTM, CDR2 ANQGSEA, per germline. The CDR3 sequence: CSAASGINTEAFF. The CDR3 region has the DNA TGCAGCGCCGCTTCAGGGATCAACACTGAAGCTTTCTTT.

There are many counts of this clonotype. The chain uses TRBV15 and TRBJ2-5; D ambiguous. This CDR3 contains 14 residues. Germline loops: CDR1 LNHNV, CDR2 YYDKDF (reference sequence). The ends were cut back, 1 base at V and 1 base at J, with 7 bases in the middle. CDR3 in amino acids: CATSRGGPQETQYF. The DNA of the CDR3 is TGTGCCACCAGCAGAGGCGGACCCCAAGAGACCCAGTACTTC.

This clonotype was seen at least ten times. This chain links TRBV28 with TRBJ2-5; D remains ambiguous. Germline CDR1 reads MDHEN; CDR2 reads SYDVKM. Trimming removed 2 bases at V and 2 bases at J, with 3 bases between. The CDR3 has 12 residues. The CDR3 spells CASSLPQETQYF. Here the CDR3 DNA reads TGTGCCAGCAGTTTACCGCAAGAGACCCAGTACTTC.

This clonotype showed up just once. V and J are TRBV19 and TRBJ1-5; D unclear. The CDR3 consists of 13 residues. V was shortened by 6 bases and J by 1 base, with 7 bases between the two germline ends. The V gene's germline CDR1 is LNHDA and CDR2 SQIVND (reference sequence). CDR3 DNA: TGTGCCAGTAGAGGGCTCAGCAATCAGCCCCAGCATTTT. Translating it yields CASRGLSNQPQHF.

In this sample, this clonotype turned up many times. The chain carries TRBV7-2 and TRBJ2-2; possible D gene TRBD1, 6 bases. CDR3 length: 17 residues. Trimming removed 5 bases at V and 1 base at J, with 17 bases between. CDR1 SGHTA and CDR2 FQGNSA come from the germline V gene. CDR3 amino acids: CASSPRLGTQNTGELFF. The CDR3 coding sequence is TGTGCCAGCAGCCCCCGGTTAGGGACACAGAACACCGGGGAGCTGTTTTTT. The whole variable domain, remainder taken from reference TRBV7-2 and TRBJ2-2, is GAGVSQSPSNKVTEKGKDVELRCDPISGHTALYWYRQSLGQGLEFLIYFQGNSAPDKSGLPSDRFSAERTGGSVSTLTIQRTQQEDSAVYLCASSPRLGTQNTGELFFGEGSRLTVL.

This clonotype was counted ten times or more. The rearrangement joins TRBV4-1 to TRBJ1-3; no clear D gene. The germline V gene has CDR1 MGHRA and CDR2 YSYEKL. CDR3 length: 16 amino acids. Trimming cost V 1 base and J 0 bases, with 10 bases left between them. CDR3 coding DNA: TGCGCCAGCAGCCAAGGGCGCCGTAGCTCTGGAAACACCATATATTTT. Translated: CASSQGRRSSGNTIYF.

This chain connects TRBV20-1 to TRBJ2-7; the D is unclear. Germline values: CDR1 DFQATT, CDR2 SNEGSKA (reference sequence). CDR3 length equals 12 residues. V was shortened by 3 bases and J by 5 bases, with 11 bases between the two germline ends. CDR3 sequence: CSASQAGNEQYF. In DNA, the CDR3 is TGCAGTGCTAGTCAGGCTGGGAACGAGCAGTACTTC.

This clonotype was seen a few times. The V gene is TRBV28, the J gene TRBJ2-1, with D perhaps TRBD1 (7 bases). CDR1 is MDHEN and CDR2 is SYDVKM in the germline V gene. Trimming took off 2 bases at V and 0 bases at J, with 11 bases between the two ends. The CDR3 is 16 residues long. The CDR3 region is CASSLGGTVSYNEQFF. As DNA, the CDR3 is TGTGCCAGCAGTTTAGGCGGGACAGTCTCCTACAATGAGCAGTTCTTC.

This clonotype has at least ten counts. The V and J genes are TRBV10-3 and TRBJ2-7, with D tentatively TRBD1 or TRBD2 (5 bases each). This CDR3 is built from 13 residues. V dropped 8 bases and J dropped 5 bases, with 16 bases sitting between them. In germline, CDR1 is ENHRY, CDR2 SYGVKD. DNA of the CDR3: TGTGCCATCTCCCCAGGGTGGGGAGACGAGCAGTACTTC. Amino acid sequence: CAISPGWGDEQYF.

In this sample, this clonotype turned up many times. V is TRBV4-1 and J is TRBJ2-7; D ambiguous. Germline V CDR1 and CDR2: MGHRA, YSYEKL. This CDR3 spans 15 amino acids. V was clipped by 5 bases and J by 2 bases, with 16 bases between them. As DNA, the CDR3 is TGCGCCAGCAGCTCTAGACTCCTACCGACCTACGAGCAGTACTTC. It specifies CASSSRLLPTYEQYF.

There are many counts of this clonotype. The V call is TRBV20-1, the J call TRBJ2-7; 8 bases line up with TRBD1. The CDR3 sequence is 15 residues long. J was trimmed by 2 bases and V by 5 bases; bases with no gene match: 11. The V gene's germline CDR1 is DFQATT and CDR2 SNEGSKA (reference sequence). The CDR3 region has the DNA TGCAGTGCTCATACCGGGACAGGTTTAACCTACGAGCAGTACTTC. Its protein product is CSAHTGTGLTYEQYF.

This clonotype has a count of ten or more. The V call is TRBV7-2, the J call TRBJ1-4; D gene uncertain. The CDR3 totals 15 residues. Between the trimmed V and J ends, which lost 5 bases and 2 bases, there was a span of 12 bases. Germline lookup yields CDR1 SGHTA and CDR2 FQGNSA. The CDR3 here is CASSANGLTNEKLFF. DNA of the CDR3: TGTGCCAGCAGCGCGAATGGGTTGACTAATGAAAAACTGTTTTTT.

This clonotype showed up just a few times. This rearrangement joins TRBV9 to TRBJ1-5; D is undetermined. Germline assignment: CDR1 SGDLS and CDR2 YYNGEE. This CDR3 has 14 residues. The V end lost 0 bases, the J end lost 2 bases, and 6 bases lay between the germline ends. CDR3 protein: CASSVEPGNQPQHF. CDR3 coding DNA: TGTGCCAGCAGCGTAGAGCCGGGCAATCAGCCCCAGCATTTT.

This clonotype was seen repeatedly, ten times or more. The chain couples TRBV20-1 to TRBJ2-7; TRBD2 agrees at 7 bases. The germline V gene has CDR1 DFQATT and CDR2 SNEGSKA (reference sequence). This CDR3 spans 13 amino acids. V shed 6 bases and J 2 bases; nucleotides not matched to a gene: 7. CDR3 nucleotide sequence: TGCAGTGCCAGGGAGGGGCCTACCTACGAGCAGTACTTC. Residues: CSAREGPTYEQYF.

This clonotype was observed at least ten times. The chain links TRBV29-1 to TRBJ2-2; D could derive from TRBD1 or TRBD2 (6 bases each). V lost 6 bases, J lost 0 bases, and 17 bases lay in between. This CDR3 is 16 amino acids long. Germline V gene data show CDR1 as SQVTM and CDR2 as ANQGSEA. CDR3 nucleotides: TGCAGCGTGGGGGGTAAACAGGGTTCGAACACCGGGGAGCTGTTTTTT. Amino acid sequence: CSVGGKQGSNTGELFF.

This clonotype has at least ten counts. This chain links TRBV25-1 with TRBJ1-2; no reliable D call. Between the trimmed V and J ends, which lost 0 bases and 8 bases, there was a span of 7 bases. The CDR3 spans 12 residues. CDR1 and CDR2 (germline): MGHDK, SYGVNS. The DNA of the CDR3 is TGTGCCAGCAGTGAATACTATACAGGCTACACCTTC. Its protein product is CASSEYYTGYTF.

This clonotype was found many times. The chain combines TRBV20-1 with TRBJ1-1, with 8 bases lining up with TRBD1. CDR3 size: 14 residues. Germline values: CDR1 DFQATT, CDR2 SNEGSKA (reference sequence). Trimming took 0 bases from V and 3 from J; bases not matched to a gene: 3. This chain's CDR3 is CSAREGQGHTEAFF. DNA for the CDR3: TGCAGTGCTAGAGAAGGACAGGGACACACTGAAGCTTTCTTT.

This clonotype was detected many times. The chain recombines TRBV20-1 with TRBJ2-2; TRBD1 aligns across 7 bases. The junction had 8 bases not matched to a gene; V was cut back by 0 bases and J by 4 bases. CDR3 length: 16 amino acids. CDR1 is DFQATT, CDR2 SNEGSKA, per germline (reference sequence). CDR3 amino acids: CSAREQGTHGTGELFF. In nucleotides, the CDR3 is TGCAGTGCTAGAGAACAGGGGACCCATGGCACCGGGGAGCTGTTTTTT.

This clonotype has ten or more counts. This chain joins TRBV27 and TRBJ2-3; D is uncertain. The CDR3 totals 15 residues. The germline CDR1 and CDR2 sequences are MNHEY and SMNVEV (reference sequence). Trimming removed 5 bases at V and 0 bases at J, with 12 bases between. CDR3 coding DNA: TGTGCCAGCAGTCCCTGGCAGACTAGCACAGATACGCAGTATTTT. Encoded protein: CASSPWQTSTDTQYF.

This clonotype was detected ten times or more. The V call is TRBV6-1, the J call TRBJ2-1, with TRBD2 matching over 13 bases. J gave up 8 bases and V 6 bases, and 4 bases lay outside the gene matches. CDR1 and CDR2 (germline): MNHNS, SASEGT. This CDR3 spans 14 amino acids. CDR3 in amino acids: CASSTSGGGYEQFF. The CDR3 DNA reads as TGTGCCAGCAGCACTAGCGGGGGGGGCTATGAGCAGTTCTTC.

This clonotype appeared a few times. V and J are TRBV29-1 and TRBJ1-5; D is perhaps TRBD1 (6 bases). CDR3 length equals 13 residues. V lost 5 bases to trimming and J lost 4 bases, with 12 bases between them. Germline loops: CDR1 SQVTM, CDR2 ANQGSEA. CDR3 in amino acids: CSVRKGENQPQHF. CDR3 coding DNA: TGCAGCGTTAGAAAGGGGGAGAATCAGCCCCAGCATTTT.